A selection of T cell receptor beta chains follows, all from one sample in a study of shared clonotypes between healthy human individuals. Repertoires were generated with immunoSEQ multiplex PCR, while TCRdb's copy carries only in-frame clones and drops some. The sample carries about 120,000 clones, around 68% recorded once. The material sequenced was memory CD8+ T cells sorted from blood. These receptors all stem from a woman between 25 and 40 years old in good health. Each CDR3 is given with its conserved first and last residue. The D gene is left open where the match is weak. The size entry is marked missing in some rows and otherwise reads once, few, many or a size class.

clone size,D gene,V gene,J gene,CDR3 protein,CDR3 DNA
-,TRBD2,TRBV19,TRBJ2-7,CASSTGLALYYEQYF,TGTGCCAGTAGTACTGGACTAGCTCTTTACTACGAGCAGTACTTC
-,TRBD1,TRBV25-1,TRBJ1-2,CASSLPTGDYGYTF,TGTGCCAGCAGTCTCCCGACAGGGGACTATGGCTACACCTTC
-,-,TRBV27,TRBJ2-5,CASSSRRGRETQYF,TGTGCCAGCAGTTCGCGGAGGGGGCGAGAGACCCAGTACTTC
-,-,TRBV2,TRBJ1-2,CASSDSFYGYTF,TGTGCCAGCAGTGACAGCTTCTATGGCTACACCTTC
-,-,TRBV10-1,TRBJ2-2,CASMGSNTGELFF,TGCGCCAGCATGGGTTCAAACACCGGGGAGCTGTTTTTT
-,TRBD1,TRBV9,TRBJ2-5,CASSVGGTGAETQYF,TGTGCCAGCAGCGTAGGAGGGACAGGGGCCGAGACCCAGTACTTC
once,TRBD1,TRBV4-2,TRBJ1-4,CASSPDRGQHEKLFF,TGTGCCAGCAGCCCTGACAGGGGGCAGCACGAAAAACTGTTTTTT
-,-,TRBV4-1,TRBJ2-1,CASSQEREGAYTIGHEQFF,TGCGCCAGCAGCCAAGAAAGAGAAGGAGCGTATACTATAGGCCATGAGCAGTTCTTC
-,-,TRBV29-1,TRBJ2-3,CSVHNPAGTGTTDTQYF,TGCAGCGTTCACAACCCGGCCGGGACGGGAACAACAGATACGCAGTATTTT
-,-,TRBV11-2,TRBJ2-7,CASSLVVGAEQYF,TGTGCCAGCAGCTTGGTCGTCGGAGCCGAGCAGTACTTC
-,-,TRBV7-9,TRBJ1-4,CASSRSGTLHEKLFF,TGTGCCAGCAGTCGTTCGGGGACACTTCATGAAAAACTGTTTTTT
-,TRBD1,TRBV14,TRBJ2-5,CASSQVQGEETQYF,TGTGCCAGCAGCCAAGTACAGGGGGAAGAGACCCAGTACTTC
-,-,TRBV6-4,TRBJ2-3,CASSDGGLSTDTQYF,TGTGCCAGCAGTGACGGGGGGCTTAGCACAGATACGCAGTATTTT
once,-,TRBV5-1,TRBJ2-1,CASSPDRSSYNEQFF,TGCGCCAGCAGCCCCGACAGGAGCTCCTACAATGAGCAGTTCTTC
-,-,TRBV4-1,TRBJ2-6,CASSHFVAPGANVLTF,TGCGCCAGCAGCCATTTCGTGGCCCCTGGGGCCAACGTCCTGACTTTC
-,TRBD2,TRBV27,TRBJ2-5,CASSLTGREVETQYF,TGTGCCAGCAGTTTAACCGGGAGGGAAGTAGAGACCCAGTACTTC
-,-,TRBV4-1,TRBJ1-2,CASSQDDRANYGYTF,TGCGCCAGCAGCCAAGATGACAGAGCCAACTATGGCTACACCTTC
once,-,TRBV5-1,TRBJ2-3,CASSLAQLGADTQYF,TGCGCCAGCAGCTTGGCCCAGTTGGGAGCAGATACGCAGTATTTT
-,-,TRBV9,TRBJ1-2,CASSLQGEGLSQGYTF,TGTGCCAGCAGCCTTCAAGGTGAGGGTTTATCACAAGGCTACACCTTC
-,-,TRBV11-3,TRBJ2-5,CASSQGQKETQYF,TGTGCCAGCAGCCAAGGACAGAAAGAGACCCAGTACTTC
once,-,TRBV28,TRBJ2-7,CASSTSFLAVTLEQYF,TGTGCCAGCAGTACCTCTTTTCTGGCGGTGACCTTGGAGCAGTACTTC
-,TRBD2,TRBV7-9,TRBJ2-7,CASSHSGRALEQYF,TGTGCCAGCAGCCACAGCGGGAGGGCCCTCGAGCAGTACTTC
-,TRBD1,TRBV7-2,TRBJ1-1,CASSWGQGVAEAFF,TGTGCCAGCAGTTGGGGACAGGGTGTCGCTGAAGCTTTCTTT
-,-,TRBV27,TRBJ1-5,CASSTRGSNQPQHF,TGTGCCAGCAGTACCCGGGGAAGCAATCAGCCCCAGCATTTT
-,-,TRBV25-1,TRBJ2-2,CASNEQGNTGELFF,TGTGCCAGCAACGAACAGGGGAACACCGGGGAGCTGTTTTTT
-,-,TRBV27,TRBJ1-1,CASRLGGAAAEAFF,TGTGCCAGCAGACTGGGAGGGGCCGCGGCTGAAGCTTTCTTT
-,TRBD1,TRBV6-4,TRBJ1-1,CASSQGENTEAFF,TGTGCCAGCAGTCAGGGGGAGAACACTGAAGCTTTCTTT